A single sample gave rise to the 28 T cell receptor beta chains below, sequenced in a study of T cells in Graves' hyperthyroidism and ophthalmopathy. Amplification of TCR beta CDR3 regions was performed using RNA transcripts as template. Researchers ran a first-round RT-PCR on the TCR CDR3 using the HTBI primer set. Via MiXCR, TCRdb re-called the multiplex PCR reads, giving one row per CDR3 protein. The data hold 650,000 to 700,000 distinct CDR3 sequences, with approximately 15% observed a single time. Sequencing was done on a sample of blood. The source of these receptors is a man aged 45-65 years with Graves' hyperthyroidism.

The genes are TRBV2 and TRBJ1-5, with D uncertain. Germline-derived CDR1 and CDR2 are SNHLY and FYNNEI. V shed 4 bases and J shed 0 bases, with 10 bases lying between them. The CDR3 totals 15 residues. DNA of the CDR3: TGTGCCAGCAGTGTAACAGAGTATAGCAATCAGCCCCAGCATTTT. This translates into CASSVTEYSNQPQHF.

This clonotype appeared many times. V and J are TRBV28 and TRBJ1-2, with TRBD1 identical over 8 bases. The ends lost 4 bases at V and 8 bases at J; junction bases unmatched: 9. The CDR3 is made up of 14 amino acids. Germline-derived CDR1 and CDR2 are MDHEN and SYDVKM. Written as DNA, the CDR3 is TGTGCCAGCAGTTCCCCCCAGGGGGCTCGGGGCTACACCTTC. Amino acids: CASSSPQGARGYTF.

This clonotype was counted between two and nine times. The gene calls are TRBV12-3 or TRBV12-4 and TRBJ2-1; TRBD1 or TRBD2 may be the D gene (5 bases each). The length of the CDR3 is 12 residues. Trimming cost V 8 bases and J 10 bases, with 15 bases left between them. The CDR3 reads CASGGRRWEQFF. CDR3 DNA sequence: TGTGCCAGCGGGGGTCGGCGGTGGGAGCAGTTCTTC.

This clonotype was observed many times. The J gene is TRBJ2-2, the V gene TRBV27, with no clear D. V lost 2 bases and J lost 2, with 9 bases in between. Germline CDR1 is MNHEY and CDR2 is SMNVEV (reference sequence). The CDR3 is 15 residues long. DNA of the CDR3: TGTGCCAGCAGTTTACGTCGCGGTAACACCGGGGAGCTGTTTTTT. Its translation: CASSLRRGNTGELFF.

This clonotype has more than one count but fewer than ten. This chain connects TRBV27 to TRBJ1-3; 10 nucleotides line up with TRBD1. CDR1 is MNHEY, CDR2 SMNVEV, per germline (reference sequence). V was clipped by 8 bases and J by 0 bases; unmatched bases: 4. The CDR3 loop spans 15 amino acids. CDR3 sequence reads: CASSRTGGSGNTIYF. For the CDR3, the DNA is TGTGCCAGCTCGAGGACAGGGGGCTCTGGAAACACCATATATTTT.

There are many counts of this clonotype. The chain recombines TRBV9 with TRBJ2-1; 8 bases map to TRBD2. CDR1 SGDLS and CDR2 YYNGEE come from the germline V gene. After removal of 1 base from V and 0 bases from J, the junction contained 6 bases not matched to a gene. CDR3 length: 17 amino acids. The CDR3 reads CASSVSASGFSYNEQFF. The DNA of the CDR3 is TGTGCCAGCAGCGTATCGGCTAGCGGGTTCTCCTACAATGAGCAGTTCTTC.

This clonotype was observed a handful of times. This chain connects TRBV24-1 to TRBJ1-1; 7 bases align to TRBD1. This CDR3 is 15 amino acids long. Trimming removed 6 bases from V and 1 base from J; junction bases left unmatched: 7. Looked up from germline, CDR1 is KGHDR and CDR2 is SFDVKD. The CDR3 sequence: CATSQGGAANTEAFF. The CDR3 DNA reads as TGTGCCACCAGTCAGGGGGGCGCAGCGAACACTGAAGCTTTCTTT.

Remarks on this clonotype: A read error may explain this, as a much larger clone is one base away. DNA for the CDR3: TGTGCCAGCAGCCAAGATTTCAGCGGGATAACTGAGCAGTTCTTC. Its protein product is CASSQDFSGITEQFF. The chain couples TRBV3-1 to TRBJ2-1, with 7 bases matching TRBD2. The V and J ends lost 0 bases and 9 bases, in that order; junction bases with no gene match: 8. CDR3 length: 15 amino acids. Germline loops: CDR1 LGHDT, CDR2 YNNKEL (reference sequence).

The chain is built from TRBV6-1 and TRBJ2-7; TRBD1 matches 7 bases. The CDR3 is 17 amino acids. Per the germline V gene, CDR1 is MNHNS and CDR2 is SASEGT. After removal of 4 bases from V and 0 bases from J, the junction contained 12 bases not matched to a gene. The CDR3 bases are TGTGCCAGCAGTGGGCAGGGGGTGTTTCTGAGCTCCTACGAGCAGTACTTC. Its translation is CASSGQGVFLSSYEQYF.

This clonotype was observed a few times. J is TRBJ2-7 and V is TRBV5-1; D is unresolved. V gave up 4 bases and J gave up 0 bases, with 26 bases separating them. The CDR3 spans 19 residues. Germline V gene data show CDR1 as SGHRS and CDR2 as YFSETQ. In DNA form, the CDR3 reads TGCGCCAGCAGCCCGAGTTCGAGGACGGACCACACTTCCTCCTACGAGCAGTACTTC. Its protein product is CASSPSSRTDHTSSYEQYF. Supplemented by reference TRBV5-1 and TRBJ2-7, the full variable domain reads KAGVTQTPRYLIKTRGQQVTLSCSPISGHRSVSWYQQTPGQGLQFLFEYFSETQRNKGNFPGRFSGRQFSNSRSEMNVSTLELGDSALYLCASSPSSRTDHTSSYEQYFGPGTRLTVT.

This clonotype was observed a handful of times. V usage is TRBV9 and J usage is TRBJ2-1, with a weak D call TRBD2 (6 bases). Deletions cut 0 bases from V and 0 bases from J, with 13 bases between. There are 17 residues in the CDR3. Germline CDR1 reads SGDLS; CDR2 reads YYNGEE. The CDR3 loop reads CASSVGGGRSSYNEQFF. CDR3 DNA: TGTGCCAGCAGCGTAGGTGGGGGGAGGAGCTCCTACAATGAGCAGTTCTTC.

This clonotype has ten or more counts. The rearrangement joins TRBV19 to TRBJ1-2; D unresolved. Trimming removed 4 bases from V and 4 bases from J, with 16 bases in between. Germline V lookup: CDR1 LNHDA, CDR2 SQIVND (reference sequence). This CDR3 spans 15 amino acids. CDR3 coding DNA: TGTGCCAGTAGTACCTCGCTTGGAGGAGTCTATGGCTACACCTTC. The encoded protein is CASSTSLGGVYGYTF.

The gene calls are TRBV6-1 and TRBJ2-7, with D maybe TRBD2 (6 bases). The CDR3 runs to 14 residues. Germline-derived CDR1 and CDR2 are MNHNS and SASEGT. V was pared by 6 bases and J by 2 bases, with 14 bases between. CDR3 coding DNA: TGTGCCAGCAGCCCCGGTCCGGGGGCCTACGAGCAGTACTTC. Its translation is CASSPGPGAYEQYF.

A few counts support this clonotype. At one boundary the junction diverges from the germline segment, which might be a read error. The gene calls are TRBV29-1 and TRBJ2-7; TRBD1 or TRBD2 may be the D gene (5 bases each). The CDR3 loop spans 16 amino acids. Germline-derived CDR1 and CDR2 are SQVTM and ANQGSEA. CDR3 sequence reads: CSAEVWGRDVSYEQYF. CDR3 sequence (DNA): TGCAGCGCTGAAGTTTGGGGCCGGGACGTCTCCTACGAGCAGTACTTC.

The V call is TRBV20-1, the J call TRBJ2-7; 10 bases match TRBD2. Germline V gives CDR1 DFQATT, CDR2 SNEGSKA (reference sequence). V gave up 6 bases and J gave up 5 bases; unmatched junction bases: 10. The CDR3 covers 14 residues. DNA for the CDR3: TGCAGTGCCACAAGGGGACTAGCGCGTCACGAGCAGTACTTC. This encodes CSATRGLARHEQYF.

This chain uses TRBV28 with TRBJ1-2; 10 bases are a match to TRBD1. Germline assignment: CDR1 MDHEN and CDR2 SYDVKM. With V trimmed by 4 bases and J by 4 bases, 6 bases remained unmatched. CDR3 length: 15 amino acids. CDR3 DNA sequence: TGTGCCAGCAGTTCTCGGACAGGGGGGGCCTATGGCTACACCTTC. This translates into CASSSRTGGAYGYTF.

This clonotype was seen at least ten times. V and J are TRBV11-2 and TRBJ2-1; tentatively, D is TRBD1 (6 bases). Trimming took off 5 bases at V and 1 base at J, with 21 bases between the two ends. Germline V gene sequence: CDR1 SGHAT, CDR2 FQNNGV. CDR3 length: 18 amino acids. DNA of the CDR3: TGTGCCAGCAGCCCGAGCCTCCTAGGGGGACCTTCCTACAATGAGCAGTTCTTC. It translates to CASSPSLLGGPSYNEQFF.

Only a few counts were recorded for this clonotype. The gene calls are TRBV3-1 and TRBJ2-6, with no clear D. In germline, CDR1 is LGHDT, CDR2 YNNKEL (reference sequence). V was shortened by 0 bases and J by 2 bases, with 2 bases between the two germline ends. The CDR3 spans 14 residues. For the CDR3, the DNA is TGTGCCAGCAGCCAAGAACCTGGGGCCAACGTCCTGACTTTC. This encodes CASSQEPGANVLTF.

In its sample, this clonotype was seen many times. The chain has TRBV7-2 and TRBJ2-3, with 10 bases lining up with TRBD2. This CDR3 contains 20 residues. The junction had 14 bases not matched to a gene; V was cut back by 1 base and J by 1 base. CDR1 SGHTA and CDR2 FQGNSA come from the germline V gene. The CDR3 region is CASSLGELAGADKRTDTQYF. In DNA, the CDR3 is TGTGCCAGCAGCTTAGGGGAGCTAGCGGGAGCGGATAAACGCACAGATACGCAGTATTTT.

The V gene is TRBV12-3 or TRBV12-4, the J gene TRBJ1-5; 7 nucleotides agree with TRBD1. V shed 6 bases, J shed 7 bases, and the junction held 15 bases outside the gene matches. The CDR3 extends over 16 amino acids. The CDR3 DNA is TGTGCCAGCAGCGCATCACCAGGGGGAGTAAACCAGCCCCAGCATTTT. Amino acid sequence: CASSASPGGVNQPQHF.

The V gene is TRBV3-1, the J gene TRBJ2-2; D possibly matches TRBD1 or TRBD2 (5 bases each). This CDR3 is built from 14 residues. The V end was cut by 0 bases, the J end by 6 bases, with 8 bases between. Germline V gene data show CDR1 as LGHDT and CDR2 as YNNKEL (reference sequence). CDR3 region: CASSQEMGAGELFF. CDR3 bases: TGTGCCAGCAGCCAAGAAATGGGGGCCGGGGAGCTGTTTTTT.

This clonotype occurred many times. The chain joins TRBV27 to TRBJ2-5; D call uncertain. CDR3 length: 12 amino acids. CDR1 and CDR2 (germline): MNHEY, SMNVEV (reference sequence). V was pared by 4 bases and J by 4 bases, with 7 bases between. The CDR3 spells CASSSLGETQYF. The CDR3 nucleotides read TGTGCCAGCAGTTCTTTAGGAGAGACCCAGTACTTC.

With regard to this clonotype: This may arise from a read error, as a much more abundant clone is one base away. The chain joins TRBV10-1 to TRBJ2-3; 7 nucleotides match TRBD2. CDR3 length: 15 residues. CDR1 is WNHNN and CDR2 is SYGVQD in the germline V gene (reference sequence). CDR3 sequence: CTSSQLAASTDTQYF. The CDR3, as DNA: TGCACCAGCAGTCAGCTAGCGGCTAGCACAGATACGCAGTATTTT.

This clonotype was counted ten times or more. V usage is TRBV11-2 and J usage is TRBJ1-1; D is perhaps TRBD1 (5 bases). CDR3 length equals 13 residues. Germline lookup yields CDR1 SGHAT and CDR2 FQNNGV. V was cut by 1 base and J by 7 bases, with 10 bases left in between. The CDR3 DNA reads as TGTGCCAGCAGCTTAGGGGGACGGAGTGAAGCTTTCTTT. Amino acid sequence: CASSLGGRSEAFF.

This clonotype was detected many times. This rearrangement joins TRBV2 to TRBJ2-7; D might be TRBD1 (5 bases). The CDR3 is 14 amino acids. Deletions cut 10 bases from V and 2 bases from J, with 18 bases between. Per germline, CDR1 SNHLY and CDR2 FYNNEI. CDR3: CATGQTTDTYEQYF. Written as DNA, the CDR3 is TGTGCCACCGGCCAGACGACAGATACCTACGAGCAGTACTTC.

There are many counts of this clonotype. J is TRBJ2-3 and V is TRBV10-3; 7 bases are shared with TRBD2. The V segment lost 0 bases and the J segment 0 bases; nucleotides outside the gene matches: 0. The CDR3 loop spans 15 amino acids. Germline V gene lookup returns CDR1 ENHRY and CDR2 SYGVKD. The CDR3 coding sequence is TGTGCCATCAGTGAGTCTAGCGGGAGCACAGATACGCAGTATTTT. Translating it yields CAISESSGSTDTQYF.

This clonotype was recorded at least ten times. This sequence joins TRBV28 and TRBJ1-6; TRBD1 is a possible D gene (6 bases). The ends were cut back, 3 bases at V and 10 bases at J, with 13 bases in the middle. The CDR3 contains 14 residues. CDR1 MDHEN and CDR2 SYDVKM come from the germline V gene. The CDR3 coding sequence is TGTGCCAGCAGTTTCGGGGGGGCTGGATCACCCCTCCACTTT. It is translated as CASSFGGAGSPLHF.

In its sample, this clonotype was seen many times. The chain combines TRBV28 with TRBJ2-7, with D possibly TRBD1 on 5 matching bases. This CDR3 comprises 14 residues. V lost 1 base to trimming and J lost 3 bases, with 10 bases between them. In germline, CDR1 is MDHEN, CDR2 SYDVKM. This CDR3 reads CASSLLPGLYEQYF. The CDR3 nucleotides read TGTGCCAGCAGTTTATTACCAGGGCTCTACGAGCAGTACTTC.